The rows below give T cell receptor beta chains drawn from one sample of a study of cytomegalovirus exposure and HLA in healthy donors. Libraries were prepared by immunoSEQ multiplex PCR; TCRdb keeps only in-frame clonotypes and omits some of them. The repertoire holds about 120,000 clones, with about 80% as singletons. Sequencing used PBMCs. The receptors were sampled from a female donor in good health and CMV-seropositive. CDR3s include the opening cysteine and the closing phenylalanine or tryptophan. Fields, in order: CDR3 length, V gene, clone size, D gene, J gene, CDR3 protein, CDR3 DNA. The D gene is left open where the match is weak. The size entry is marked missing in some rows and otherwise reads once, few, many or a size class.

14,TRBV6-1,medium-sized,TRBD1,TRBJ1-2,CATITGTGGIGYTF,TGTGCCACCATTACCGGGACAGGGGGGATTGGCTACACCTTC
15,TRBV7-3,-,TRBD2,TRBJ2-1,CASSSLAGGRIEQFF,TGTGCCAGCAGCTCCCTAGCGGGGGGGAGGATTGAGCAGTTCTTC
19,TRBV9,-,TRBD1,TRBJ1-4,CASSGGTQGGQSTNEKLFF,TGTGCCAGCAGCGGGGGGACGCAGGGGGGTCAATCAACTAATGAAAAACTGTTTTTT
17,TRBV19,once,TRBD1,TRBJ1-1,CASSSGQARNLNTEAFF,TGTGCCAGTAGTAGCGGACAGGCCCGGAACCTAAACACTGAAGCTTTCTTT
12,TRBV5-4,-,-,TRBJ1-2,CASSLESYGYTF,TGTGCCAGCAGCTTGGAATCTTATGGCTACACCTTC
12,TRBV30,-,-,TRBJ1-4,CAWSDAKEKLFF,TGTGCCTGGAGTGACGCTAAGGAAAAACTGTTTTTT
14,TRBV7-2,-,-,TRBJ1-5,CASSLQVSNQPQHF,TGTGCCAGCAGCTTGCAGGTTAGCAATCAGCCCCAGCATTTT
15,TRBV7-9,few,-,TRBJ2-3,CASSSPGLGTDTQYF,TGTGCCAGCAGCTCTCCCGGACTGGGCACAGATACGCAGTATTTT
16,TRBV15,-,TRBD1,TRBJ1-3,CATSTSGGAYGNTIYF,TGTGCCACCAGCACGTCAGGGGGCGCTTACGGAAACACCATATATTTT
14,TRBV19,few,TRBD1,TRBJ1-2,CASSGVGQGHGYTF,TGTGCCAGTAGTGGTGTGGGACAGGGGCATGGCTACACCTTC
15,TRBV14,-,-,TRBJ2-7,CASSQVAEDSYEQYF,TGTGCCAGCAGCCAAGTAGCGGAAGACTCCTACGAGCAGTACTTC
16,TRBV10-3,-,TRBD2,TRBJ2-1,CAISESTSGGHNEQFF,TGTGCCATCAGTGAGTCGACTAGCGGGGGGCACAATGAGCAGTTCTTC
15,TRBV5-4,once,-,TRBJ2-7,CASSLDPSSSYEQYF,TGTGCCAGCAGCTTGGACCCTTCGAGCTCCTACGAGCAGTACTTC
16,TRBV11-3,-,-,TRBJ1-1,CASSLGFGGQSHEAFF,TGTGCCAGCAGCTTAGGATTTGGTGGACAGTCTCATGAAGCTTTCTTT
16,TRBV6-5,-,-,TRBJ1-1,CASSYPSSAGEGEAFF,TGTGCCAGCAGTTACCCCTCGTCGGCAGGGGAGGGTGAAGCTTTCTTT
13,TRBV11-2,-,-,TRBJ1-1,CASSLAGNTEAFF,TGTGCCAGCAGCTTAGCAGGAAACACTGAAGCTTTCTTT
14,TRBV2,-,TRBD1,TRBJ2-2,CASSVQGRTGELFF,TGTGCCAGCAGTGTACAGGGGAGAACCGGGGAGCTGTTTTTT
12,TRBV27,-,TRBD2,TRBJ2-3,CASSLRSGGQHF,TGTGCCAGCAGTTTAAGGAGCGGGGGACAACATTTT
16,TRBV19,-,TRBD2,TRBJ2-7,CASSIDRAGVSYEQYF,TGTGCCAGTAGTATTGATCGAGCGGGGGTCTCCTACGAGCAGTACTTC
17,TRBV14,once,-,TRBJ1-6,CASSQKWGSSYNSPLHF,TGTGCCAGCAGCCAAAAATGGGGCAGCTCCTATAATTCACCCCTCCACTTT
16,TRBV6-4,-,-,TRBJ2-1,CASSDNSPSSYNEQFF,TGTGCCAGCAGTGACAATAGTCCTAGCTCCTACAATGAGCAGTTCTTC
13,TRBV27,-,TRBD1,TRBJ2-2,CASSKTGIGELFF,TGTGCCAGCAGTAAGACAGGGATCGGGGAGCTGTTTTTT
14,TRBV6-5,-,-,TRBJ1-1,CATSASQVTTEAFF,TGTGCCACCTCTGCAAGCCAGGTTACAACTGAAGCTTTCTTT
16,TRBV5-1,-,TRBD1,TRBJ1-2,CASSYPGQGAYYGYTF,TGCGCCAGCAGCTACCCCGGACAGGGGGCATACTATGGCTACACCTTC
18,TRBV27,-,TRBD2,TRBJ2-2,CASIPRTSGGMNTGELFF,TGTGCCAGCATCCCGAGAACTAGCGGGGGGATGAACACCGGGGAGCTGTTTTTT
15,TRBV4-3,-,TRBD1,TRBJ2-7,CASSQDTTGNREQYF,TGCGCCAGCAGCCAAGATACGACAGGGAATCGTGAGCAGTACTTC
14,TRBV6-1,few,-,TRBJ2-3,CASIWGPSTDTQYF,TGTGCCAGCATTTGGGGGCCTAGCACAGATACGCAGTATTTT
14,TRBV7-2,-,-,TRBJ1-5,CASSLSGGNQPQHF,TGTGCCAGCAGCTTAAGCGGCGGCAATCAGCCCCAGCATTTT
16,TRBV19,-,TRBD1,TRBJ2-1,CASSEGQGKSYNEQFF,TGTGCCAGTAGCGAGGGACAGGGGAAATCCTACAATGAGCAGTTCTTC
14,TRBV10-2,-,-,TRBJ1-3,CASSPQASGNTIYF,TGCGCCAGCAGTCCACAGGCCTCTGGAAACACCATATATTTT
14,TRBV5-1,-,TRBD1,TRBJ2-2,CASSTGQIPGELFF,TGCGCCAGCAGCACGGGACAGATACCCGGGGAGCTGTTTTTT
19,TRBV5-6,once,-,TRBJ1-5,CASSRYRELYQYSNQPQHF,TGTGCCAGCAGCAGATACAGGGAACTTTACCAGTATAGCAATCAGCCCCAGCATTTT
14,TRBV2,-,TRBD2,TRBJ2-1,CASSGSGFYNEQFF,TGTGCCAGCAGTGGTAGCGGGTTCTACAATGAGCAGTTCTTC
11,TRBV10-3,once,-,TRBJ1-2,CASSGAGGYTF,TGTGCCAGCTCAGGCGCGGGAGGCTACACCTTC
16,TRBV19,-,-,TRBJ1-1,CASRPVLGRWVTEAFF,TGTGCCAGTAGACCTGTACTGGGGCGCTGGGTCACTGAAGCTTTCTTT